This T cell receptor (beta chain) derives from a study of blood T cell repertoires in COVID-19. Some clones are missing from TCRdb's copy, which holds only in-frame ones; the method was immunoSEQ multiplex PCR. The repertoire holds about 130,000 clones, with roughly 84% as singletons. This CDR3 is 15 amino acids long. Germline CDR1 is SGHDN and CDR2 is FVKESK. V shed 1 base and J shed 2 bases, with 12 bases lying between them. This sequence joins TRBV14 and TRBJ2-7; perhaps TRBD1 as D (6 bases). Specimen: peripheral blood. The source is a woman aged 25 to 45 who had recovered from COVID-19. CDR3 region: CASSQAEQGAYEQYF. The CDR3, as DNA: TGTGCCAGCAGCCAAGCGGAACAGGGAGCCTACGAGCAGTACTTC.